This T cell receptor (beta chain) is from a study of blood T cell repertoires in COVID-19. Study overall: The analysed material was cDNA or gDNA that came from T cells, B-cell-depleted T cells, or PBMCs.

Per the authors' pipeline: Reference gene primers were amplified, and this amplification served to estimate nucleated cell counts. Assay: immunoSEQ multiplex PCR; the TCRdb copy retains only in-frame clones and omits some. The V and J calls and the clone size are those of that table, but D and trimming were determined from the DNA. The data contain approximately 290,000 clones, roughly 85% of them singletons. This CDR3 is 15 amino acids long. Germline-derived CDR1 and CDR2 are MDHEN and SYDVKM. The J segment lost 8 bases and the V segment lost 6 bases, leaving 15 bases of the junction unmatched. Participants were placed into cohorts based on the clinical history they reported. Two consecutive negative NP/OP PCR tests, clearance, or resolved symptoms defined Cohort 3 recovery.

Sequenced: PBMCs or T cells enriched from blood (not recorded which). The chain has TRBV28 and TRBJ1-2; 7 nucleotides line up with TRBD1. This receptor was identified in a woman aged 25-40 years who had recovered from COVID-19. CDR3 sequence: CASSSPDGQVWGYTF. The CDR3 DNA sequence: TGTGCCAGCAGCTCCCCTGATGGACAGGTATGGGGCTACACCTTC.